These 29 T cell receptor beta chains were all obtained from the same sample, sequenced in a study of response to subunit inactivated influenza vaccine. TCRdb reprocessed the RT-PCR reads via MiXCR and lists one record per CDR3 protein. The repertoire includes hundreds of thousands of distinct CDR3 sequences, 20% to 25% of them detected once, and 10% sits in the top ten. Sequences were derived from PBMCs from blood, sampled roughly 20 months after vaccination. Receptors originate from a man between 50 and 70 years old who received an inactivated influenza vaccine.

V gene TRBV7-2 combines with J gene TRBJ2-2; 9 bases are shared with TRBD1. This CDR3 is built from 17 residues. Trimming cost V 6 bases and J 5 bases; bases outside gene matches: 13. Germline values: CDR1 SGHTA, CDR2 FQGNSA. CDR3 nucleotides: TGTGCCAGCAGAGTAAACCCGGGACAGGGTCGAACCGGGGAGCTGTTTTTT. This codes for CASRVNPGQGRTGELFF.

This sequence joins TRBV4-1 and TRBJ1-5; 9 bases map to TRBD1. This CDR3 comprises 15 residues. V shed 1 base, J shed 7 bases, and the junction held 5 bases outside the gene matches. Germline loops: CDR1 MGHRA, CDR2 YSYEKL. DNA for the CDR3: TGCGCCAGCAGCCAAGGGGGACAGGGCCCCCAGCCCCAGCATTTT. Translation: CASSQGGQGPQPQHF.

This chain joins TRBV7-9 and TRBJ2-6; D is ambiguous. CDR3 length equals 13 residues. V lost 7 bases and J 4 bases, leaving 8 bases between the germline ends. Looked up from germline, CDR1 is SEHNR and CDR2 is FQNEAQ (reference sequence). CDR3 DNA sequence: TGTGCCAGCACCAAGCGCGGGGCCAACGTCCTGACTTTC. This sequence encodes CASTKRGANVLTF.

The chain joins TRBV5-1 to TRBJ1-1; the match to TRBD1 covers 9 bases. The CDR3 has 13 residues. With V trimmed by 8 bases and J by 3 bases, 5 bases remained unmatched. Looked up from germline, CDR1 is SGHRS and CDR2 is YFSETQ. The CDR3 DNA follows: TGCGCCAGTAACACAGGGGGCTACACTGAAGCTTTCTTT. Translated, it gives CASNTGGYTEAFF. The full variable domain, in which reference TRBV5-1 and TRBJ1-1 provide the parts outside the CDR3, is KAGVTQTPRYLIKTRGQQVTLSCSPISGHRSVSWYQQTPGQGLQFLFEYFSETQRNKGNFPGRFSGRQFSNSRSEMNVSTLELGDSALYLCASNTGGYTEAFFGQGTRLTVV.

The chain joins TRBV20-1 to TRBJ2-7; the D gene is possibly TRBD1 (6 bases). Germline lookup yields CDR1 DFQATT and CDR2 SNEGSKA (reference sequence). The CDR3 sequence is 11 residues long. Between the trimmed V and J ends, which lost 6 bases and 6 bases, there was a span of 12 bases. The DNA for the CDR3 is TGCAGTGCCAACCAGGGGCGCGAGCAGTACTTC. It specifies CSANQGREQYF.

The gene calls are TRBV27 and TRBJ2-7, with 7 bases identical to TRBD1. The V segment lost 0 bases and the J segment 4 bases; nucleotides outside the gene matches: 12. The germline gives CDR1 MNHEY, CDR2 SMNVEV (reference sequence). This CDR3 has 17 residues. The CDR3 here is CASSLSVGQAVIYEQYF. The CDR3 nucleotides read TGTGCCAGCAGTTTATCAGTAGGACAGGCCGTCATATACGAGCAGTACTTC.

A single count supports this clonotype. The chain uses TRBV30 and TRBJ1-5; TRBD1 matches at 10 bases. Germline CDR1 reads GTSNPN; CDR2 reads SVGIG (reference sequence). Trimming at V came to 3 bases and at J to 5 bases, leaving 4 bases not matched to a gene. This CDR3 is 14 amino acids long. The DNA of the CDR3 is TGTGCCTGGAGCATCGGGACAGGGGATCAGCCCCAGCATTTT. Translation gives CAWSIGTGDQPQHF.

This rearrangement joins TRBV30 to TRBJ1-1, with D unclear. This CDR3 region has 12 residues. The V end was cut by 3 bases, the J end by 5 bases, with 10 bases between. Germline CDR1 GTSNPN, CDR2 SVGIG (reference sequence). CDR3 coding DNA: TGTGCCTGGAGCTTTCATGGGACTGAAGCTTTCTTT. This sequence encodes CAWSFHGTEAFF.

V is TRBV7-2 and J is TRBJ1-6; D is unresolved. The CDR3 spans 16 residues. The germline V gene encodes CDR1 SGHTA and CDR2 FQGNSA. With 6 bases removed from V and 0 bases from J, the gap between germline ends came to 12 bases. DNA of the CDR3: TGTGCCAGCAGACTAGACCGTAGCTCCTATAATTCACCCCTCCACTTT. Translation gives CASRLDRSSYNSPLHF.

The gene calls are TRBV21-1 and TRBJ1-6; TRBD1 is taken as the D call from the table, unchecked against the DNA. TRBV21-1 represents a pseudogene. This CDR3 has 16 residues. The CDR3, as DNA: TGTGCCAGCATGGAGCGGGACAGGGCAGGTACTTCACCCCTCCACTTT. Amino acid sequence: CASMERDRAGTSPLHF.

This clonotype appeared a few times. This chain links TRBV6-2 or TRBV6-3 with TRBJ2-2; tentative D call: TRBD1 (5 bases). Germline assignment: CDR1 MNHEY and CDR2 SVGEGT. This CDR3 is built from 12 residues. Trimming removed 0 bases at V and 13 bases at J, with 9 bases between. The CDR3 nucleotides are TGTGCCAGCAGTTACTCGGCAGGGTGGCTGTTTTTT. It translates to CASSYSAGWLFF.

The chain is built from TRBV10-3 and TRBJ2-1, with 8 positions matching TRBD1. The trim removed 0 bases at V and 12 bases at J, leaving 4 bases unmatched. The CDR3 covers 13 residues. Germline CDR1 is ENHRY and CDR2 is SYGVKD. The CDR3 reads CAISESRTGGQFF. CDR3 in DNA: TGTGCCATCAGTGAGTCTAGAACAGGGGGGCAGTTCTTC.

V and J are TRBV7-9 and TRBJ2-1; D is possibly TRBD2 (5 bases). This CDR3 spans 16 amino acids. Looked up from germline, CDR1 is SEHNR and CDR2 is FQNEAQ (reference sequence). V lost 0 bases, J lost 0 bases, and 9 bases lay in between. The CDR3 region is CASSLARGSSYNEQFF. The CDR3 bases are TGTGCCAGCAGCTTAGCCCGTGGGAGCTCCTACAATGAGCAGTTCTTC. Drawing the rest from reference TRBV7-9 and TRBJ2-1, the complete variable domain is DTGVSQNPRHKITKRGQNVTFRCDPISEHNRLYWYRQTLGQGPEFLTYFQNEAQLEKSRLLSDRFSAERPKGSFSTLEIQRTEQGDSAMYLCASSLARGSSYNEQFFGPGTRLTVL.

The V and J genes are TRBV5-8 and TRBJ2-4; TRBD2 might be the D (6 bases). Looked up from germline, CDR1 is SGHTS and CDR2 is YDEGEE. This CDR3 contains 12 residues. V lost 4 bases and J lost 9, with 11 bases in between. As DNA, the CDR3 is TGTGCCAGCAGCCAGGGACTTACCATTCAGTACTTC. It specifies CASSQGLTIQYF.

The chain is built from TRBV19 and TRBJ2-7, with 8 bases aligning to TRBD2. Per germline, CDR1 LNHDA and CDR2 SQIVND (reference sequence). V dropped 0 bases and J dropped 2; count of bases not matched to a gene: 6. The CDR3 is 16 amino acids. CDR3 sequence (DNA): TGTGCCAGTAGTATAGATGATGGGACTAGTACCTACGAGCAGTACTTC. It yields the protein CASSIDDGTSTYEQYF.

The chain employs TRBV7-9 and TRBJ1-3; D ambiguous. This CDR3 comprises 15 residues. Trimming removed 1 base at V and 0 bases at J, with 7 bases between. Germline CDR1 is SEHNR and CDR2 is FQNEAQ (reference sequence). The CDR3 loop is CASSLGSFSGNTIYF. For the CDR3, the DNA is TGTGCCAGCAGCTTAGGAAGTTTCTCTGGAAACACCATATATTTT. The whole variable domain, remainder taken from reference TRBV7-9 and TRBJ1-3, is DTGVSQNPRHKITKRGQNVTFRCDPISEHNRLYWYRQTLGQGPEFLTYFQNEAQLEKSRLLSDRFSAERPKGSFSTLEIQRTEQGDSAMYLCASSLGSFSGNTIYFGEGSWLTVV.

The V and J genes are TRBV24-1 and TRBJ2-1; D tentatively reads TRBD1 or TRBD2 (6 bases each). The CDR3 sequence is 18 residues long. CDR1 KGHDR and CDR2 SFDVKD come from the germline V gene. V lost 4 bases to trimming and J lost 5 bases, with 23 bases between them. The CDR3 DNA is TGTGCCACCAGTGACCATCTGGGTGGGGGGCTTCGGAACAATGAGCAGTTCTTC. Protein product: CATSDHLGGGLRNNEQFF.

This clonotype was seen at least ten times. This chain uses TRBV19 with TRBJ1-5, with D maybe TRBD1 (5 bases). CDR3 length: 16 residues. CDR1 is LNHDA, CDR2 SQIVND, per germline (reference sequence). V was pared by 3 bases and J by 2 bases, with 14 bases between. CDR3 nucleotides: TGTGCCAGTAGTATTACGGGGCAGAGAGGCAATCAGCCCCAGCATTTT. It specifies CASSITGQRGNQPQHF.

This chain joins TRBV28 and TRBJ1-1; D possibly corresponds to TRBD1 (5 bases). Trimming shortened V by 6 bases and J by 10 bases, and 15 bases separated the two germline ends. The length of the CDR3 is 12 residues. CDR1 is MDHEN and CDR2 is SYDVKM in the germline V gene. The CDR3 loop reads CASSRGSEGAFF. The CDR3 bases are TGTGCCAGCAGCCGGGGGTCCGAGGGAGCTTTCTTT.

J is TRBJ1-2 and V is TRBV9, with D unresolved. The CDR3 spans 15 residues. V gave up 3 bases and J gave up 4 bases, with 16 bases separating them. CDR1 is SGDLS, CDR2 YYNGEE, per germline. CDR3 in amino acids: CASSASTDFPYGYTF. DNA for the CDR3: TGTGCCAGCAGCGCCTCCACTGACTTTCCCTATGGCTACACCTTC.

The chain uses TRBV5-1 and TRBJ1-1; no reliable D call. Trimming cost V 4 bases and J 6 bases, with 10 bases left between them. There are 12 residues in the CDR3. The germline V gene has CDR1 SGHRS and CDR2 YFSETQ. The CDR3 bases are TGCGCCAGCAGCGACTCGGGTGCTGAAGCTTTCTTT. Protein product: CASSDSGAEAFF.

This clonotype was observed a single time. This chain links TRBV4-3 with TRBJ2-1, with a weak D call TRBD2 (6 bases). The CDR3 is 15 residues long. Trimming removed 1 base from V and 6 bases from J, with 13 bases in between. Germline loops: CDR1 LGHNA, CDR2 YSLEER. The CDR3 DNA follows: TGCGCCAGCAGCCAAGTAGTCGGTAGCGGCAATGAGCAGTTCTTC. Its translation is CASSQVVGSGNEQFF.

This clonotype was found many times. The junction differs from germline at one of its ends, possibly a read error. The rearrangement joins TRBV10-1 to TRBJ1-1; D not certain. The germline CDR1 and CDR2 sequences are WNHNN and SYGVQD (reference sequence). There are 13 residues in the CDR3. CDR3 loop: CASSELGNAEAFF. The CDR3 nucleotides read TGCGCCAGCAGTGAGTTGGGGAACGCTGAAGCTTTCTTT.

This clonotype has more than one count but fewer than ten. V usage is TRBV5-6 and J usage is TRBJ1-2, with D possibly being TRBD1 (5 bases). The CDR3 extends over 13 amino acids. Trimming shortened V by 5 bases and J by 4 bases, and 12 bases separated the two germline ends. CDR1 SGHDT and CDR2 YYEEEE come from the germline V gene. The CDR3 DNA is TGTGCCAGCAGTCACAGGAACCGCTATGGCTACACCTTC. Translating it yields CASSHRNRYGYTF. Combining the CDR3 with reference TRBV5-6 and TRBJ1-2 gives the whole variable domain DAGVTQSPTHLIKTRGQQVTLRCSPKSGHDTVSWYQQALGQGPQFIFQYYEEEERQRGNFPDRFSGHQFPNYSSELNVNALLLGDSALYLCASSHRNRYGYTFGSGTRLTVV.

This clonotype was observed a handful of times. This rearrangement joins TRBV4-3 to TRBJ2-1; perhaps TRBD2 as D (5 bases). The germline V and J ends were trimmed by 0 bases and 6 bases, with 18 bases remaining between them. CDR1 and CDR2 (germline): LGHNA, YSLEER. The CDR3 has 17 amino acids. The CDR3 coding sequence is TGCGCCAGCAGCCAAGACGAGCGGCGGTGGGTAACCAATGAGCAGTTCTTC. Its translation: CASSQDERRWVTNEQFF.

This clonotype has more than one count but fewer than ten. The chain employs TRBV5-4 and TRBJ1-6; D unresolved. The CDR3 covers 17 residues. V lost 4 bases and J 0 bases, leaving 14 bases between the germline ends. Looked up from germline, CDR1 is SGHNT and CDR2 is YYREEE (reference sequence). The CDR3 DNA reads as TGTGCCAGCAGCATCGGACGGACTAGCTCCTATAATTCACCCCTCCACTTT. Translated, it gives CASSIGRTSSYNSPLHF. Looking up the rest from reference TRBV5-4 and TRBJ1-6 gives the full variable domain: ETGVTQSPTHLIKTRGQQVTLRCSSQSGHNTVSWYQQALGQGPQFIFQYYREEENGRGNFPPRFSGLQFPNYSSELNVNALELDDSALYLCASSIGRTSSYNSPLHFGNGTRLTVT.

The chain combines TRBV5-1 with TRBJ1-3; D gene ambiguous. Deletions cut 1 base from V and 4 bases from J, with 12 bases between. Germline V gene data show CDR1 as SGHRS and CDR2 as YFSETQ. The CDR3 is 15 amino acids. CDR3 bases: TGCGCCAGCAGCTTGACGGACGTCCGCGGAAACACCATATATTTT. Its protein is CASSLTDVRGNTIYF.

This clonotype was counted only a few times. The chain couples TRBV6-1 to TRBJ1-6; D call uncertain. The CDR3 contains 14 residues. Germline assignment: CDR1 MNHNS and CDR2 SASEGT. The ends were cut back, 6 bases at V and 8 bases at J, with 14 bases in the middle. The CDR3 DNA sequence: TGTGCCAGCAGACCCCCCGGGATGGATTCACCCCTCCACTTT. It encodes CASRPPGMDSPLHF.

About this clonotype itself: The junction and the germline gene differ at one end; a read error may be behind it. The V call is TRBV7-2, the J call TRBJ2-3; 7 nucleotides agree with TRBD1. The CDR3 extends over 15 amino acids. Looked up from germline, CDR1 is SGHTA and CDR2 is FQGNSA. CDR3 sequence: CASSIAEGAGDTQYF. CDR3 sequence (DNA): TGTGCCAGCAGCATAGCAGAGGGGGCCGGAGATACGCAGTATTTT.